The source of this T cell receptor beta chain is a study of T cell responses to AZD1222 COVID-19 vaccine. Study-wide background: Some second doses came at about 4 weeks and others at about 12 weeks; these were pooled.

This clone was detected only once. Here immunoSEQ multiplex PCR was the method, and the copy in TCRdb shows in-frame clones only, minus some. Of fewer than 50,000 clones detected, less than 85% appear once; the ten largest clones hold 3% to 5%. Trimming stripped 5 bases from V and 10 bases from J, with 12 bases between. The CDR3 has 11 amino acids. CDR1 and CDR2 (germline): DFQATT, SNEGSKA (reference sequence). The sequenced sample was peripheral blood, obtained on day 0 of AZD1222 vaccination. The TCR originated in an adult in good health. The V gene is TRBV20-1, the J gene TRBJ2-1, with D unclear. CDR3 nucleotides: TGCAGTGCTTCTGTTTGGAACGAGCAGTTCTTC. Its protein product is CSASVWNEQFF.